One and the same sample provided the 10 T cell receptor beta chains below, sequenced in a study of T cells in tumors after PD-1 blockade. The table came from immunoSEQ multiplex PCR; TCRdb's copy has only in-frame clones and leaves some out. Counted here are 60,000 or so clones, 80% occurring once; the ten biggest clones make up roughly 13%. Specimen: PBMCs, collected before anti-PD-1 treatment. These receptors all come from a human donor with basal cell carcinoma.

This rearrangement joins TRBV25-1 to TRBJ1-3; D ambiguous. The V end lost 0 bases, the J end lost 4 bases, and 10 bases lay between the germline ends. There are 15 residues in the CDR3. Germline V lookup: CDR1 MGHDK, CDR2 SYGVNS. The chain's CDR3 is CASSEYDLQGNTIYF. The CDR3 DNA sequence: TGTGCCAGCAGTGAATATGACCTCCAAGGAAACACCATATATTTT. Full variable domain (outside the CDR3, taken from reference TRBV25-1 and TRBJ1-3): EADIYQTPRYLVIGTGKKITLECSQTMGHDKMYWYQQDPGMELHLIHYSYGVNSTEKGDLSSESTVSRIRTEHFPLTLESARPSHTSQYLCASSEYDLQGNTIYFGEGSWLTVV.

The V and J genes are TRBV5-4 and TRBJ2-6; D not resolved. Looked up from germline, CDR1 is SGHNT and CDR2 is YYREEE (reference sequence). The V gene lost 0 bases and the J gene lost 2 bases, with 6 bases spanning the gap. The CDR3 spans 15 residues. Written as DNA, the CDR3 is TGTGCCAGCAGCTTGGGGCACGCTGGGGCCAACGTCCTGACTTTC. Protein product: CASSLGHAGANVLTF.

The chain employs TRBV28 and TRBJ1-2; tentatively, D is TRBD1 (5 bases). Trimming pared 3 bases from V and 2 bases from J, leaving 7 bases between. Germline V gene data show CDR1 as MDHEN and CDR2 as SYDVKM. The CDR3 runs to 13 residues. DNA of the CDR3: TGTGCCAGCAGTTTTCACAGGAACTATGGCTACACCTTC. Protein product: CASSFHRNYGYTF.

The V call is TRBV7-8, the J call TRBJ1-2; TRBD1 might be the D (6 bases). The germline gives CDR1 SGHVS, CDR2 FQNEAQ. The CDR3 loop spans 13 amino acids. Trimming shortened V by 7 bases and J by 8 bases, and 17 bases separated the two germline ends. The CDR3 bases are TGTGCCAGCACCCCGAGGGGGAGTGGAGGCTACACCTTC. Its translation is CASTPRGSGGYTF.

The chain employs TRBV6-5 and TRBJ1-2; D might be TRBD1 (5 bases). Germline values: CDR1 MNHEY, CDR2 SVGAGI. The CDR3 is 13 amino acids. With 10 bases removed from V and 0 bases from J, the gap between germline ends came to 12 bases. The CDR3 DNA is TGTGCCATACAAGACAGATCTAACTATGGCTACACCTTC. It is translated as CAIQDRSNYGYTF.

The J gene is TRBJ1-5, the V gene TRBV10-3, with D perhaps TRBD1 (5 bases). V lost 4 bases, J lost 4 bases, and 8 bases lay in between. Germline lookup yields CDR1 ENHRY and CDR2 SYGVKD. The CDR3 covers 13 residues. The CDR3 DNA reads TGTGCCATCAGTGGGGGGGGGAATCAGCCCCAGCATTTT. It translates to CAISGGGNQPQHF.

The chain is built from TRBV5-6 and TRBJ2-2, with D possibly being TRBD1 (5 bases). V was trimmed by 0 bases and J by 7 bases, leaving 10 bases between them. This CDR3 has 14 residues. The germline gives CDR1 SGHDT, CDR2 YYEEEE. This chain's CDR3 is CASSLGMGHGELFF. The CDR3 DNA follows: TGTGCCAGCAGCTTGGGTATGGGGCACGGGGAGCTGTTTTTT.

This chain's CDR3 is CASSETQSTDTQYF. The CDR3 bases are TGCGCCAGCAGCGAGACCCAAAGCACAGATACGCAGTATTTT. This chain connects TRBV5-1 to TRBJ2-3; D gene unclear. Deletions cut 4 bases from V and 0 bases from J, with 9 bases between. The CDR3 is 14 amino acids. Germline lookup yields CDR1 SGHRS and CDR2 YFSETQ. The entire variable domain, with the rest obtained from reference TRBV5-1 and TRBJ2-3, is as follows: KAGVTQTPRYLIKTRGQQVTLSCSPISGHRSVSWYQQTPGQGLQFLFEYFSETQRNKGNFPGRFSGRQFSNSRSEMNVSTLELGDSALYLCASSETQSTDTQYFGPGTRLTVL.

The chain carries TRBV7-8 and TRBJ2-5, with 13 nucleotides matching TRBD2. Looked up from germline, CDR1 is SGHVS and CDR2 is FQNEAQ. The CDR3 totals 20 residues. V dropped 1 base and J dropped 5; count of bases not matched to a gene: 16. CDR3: CASSLGRLAGGELFGETQYF. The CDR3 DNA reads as TGTGCCAGCAGCTTAGGTCGACTAGCGGGGGGAGAATTGTTTGGGGAGACCCAGTACTTC.

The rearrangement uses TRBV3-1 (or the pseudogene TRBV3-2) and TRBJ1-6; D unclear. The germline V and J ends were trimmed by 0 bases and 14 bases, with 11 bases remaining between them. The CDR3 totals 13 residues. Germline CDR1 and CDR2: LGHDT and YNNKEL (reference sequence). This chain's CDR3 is CASSQELRVSLHF. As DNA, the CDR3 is TGTGCCAGCAGCCAAGAGTTGCGGGTGTCCCTCCACTTT.